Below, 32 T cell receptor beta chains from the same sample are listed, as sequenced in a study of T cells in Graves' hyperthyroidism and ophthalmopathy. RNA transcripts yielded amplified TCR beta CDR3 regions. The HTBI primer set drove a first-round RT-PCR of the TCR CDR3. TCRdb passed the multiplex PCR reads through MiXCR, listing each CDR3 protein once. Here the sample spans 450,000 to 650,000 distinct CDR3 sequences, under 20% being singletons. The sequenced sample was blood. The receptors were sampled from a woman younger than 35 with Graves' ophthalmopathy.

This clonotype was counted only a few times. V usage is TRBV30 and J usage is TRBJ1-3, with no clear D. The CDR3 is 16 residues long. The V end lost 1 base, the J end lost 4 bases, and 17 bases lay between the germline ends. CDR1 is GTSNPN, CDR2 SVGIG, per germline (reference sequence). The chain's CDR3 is CAWSGDGSYGGNTIYF. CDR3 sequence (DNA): TGTGCCTGGAGTGGCGACGGATCTTACGGGGGAAACACCATATATTTT.

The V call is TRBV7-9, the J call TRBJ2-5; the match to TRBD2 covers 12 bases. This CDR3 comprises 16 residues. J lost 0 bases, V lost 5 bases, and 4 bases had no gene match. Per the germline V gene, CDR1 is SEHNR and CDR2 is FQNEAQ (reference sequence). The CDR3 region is CASSAGLAGYQETQYF. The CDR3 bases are TGTGCCAGCAGCGCCGGACTAGCGGGGTACCAAGAGACCCAGTACTTC.

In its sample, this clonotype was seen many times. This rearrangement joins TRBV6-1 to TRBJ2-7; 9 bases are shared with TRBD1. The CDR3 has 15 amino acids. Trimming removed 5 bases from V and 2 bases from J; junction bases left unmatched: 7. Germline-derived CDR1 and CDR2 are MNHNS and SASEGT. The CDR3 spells CASSKGWTGAYEQYF. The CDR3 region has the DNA TGTGCCAGCAGTAAGGGTTGGACAGGGGCCTACGAGCAGTACTTC.

This CDR3 is CASSPSAGAYEQYF. In DNA form, the CDR3 reads TGTGCCAGCTCACCATCAGCGGGAGCCTACGAGCAGTACTTC. J is TRBJ2-7 and V is TRBV18, with TRBD2 identical over 8 bases. Per the germline V gene, CDR1 is KGHSH and CDR2 is LQKENI. CDR3 size: 14 residues. V shed 2 bases, J shed 2 bases, and the junction held 2 bases outside the gene matches.

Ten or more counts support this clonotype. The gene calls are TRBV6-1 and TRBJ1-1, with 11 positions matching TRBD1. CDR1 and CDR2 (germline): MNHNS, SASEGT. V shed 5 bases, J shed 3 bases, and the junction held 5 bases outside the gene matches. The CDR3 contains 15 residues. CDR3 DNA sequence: TGTGCCAGCAGTCGGACAGGGGGCTATGACACTGAAGCTTTCTTT. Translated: CASSRTGGYDTEAFF.

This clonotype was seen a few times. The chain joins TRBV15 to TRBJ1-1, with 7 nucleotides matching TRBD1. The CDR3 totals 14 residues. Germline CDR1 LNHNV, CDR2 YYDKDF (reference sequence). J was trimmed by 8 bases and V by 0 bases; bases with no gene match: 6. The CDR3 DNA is TGTGCCACCAGCAGAGAACAGGGGTCTTCAGAAGCTTTCTTT. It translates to CATSREQGSSEAFF.

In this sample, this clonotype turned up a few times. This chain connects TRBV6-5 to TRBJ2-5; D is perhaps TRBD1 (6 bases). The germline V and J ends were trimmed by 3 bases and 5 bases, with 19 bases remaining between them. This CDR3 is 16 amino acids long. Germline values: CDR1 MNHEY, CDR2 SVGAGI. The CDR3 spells CASSYQSQGDRETQYF. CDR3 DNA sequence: TGTGCCAGCAGTTATCAAAGTCAAGGCGACAGGGAGACCCAGTACTTC.

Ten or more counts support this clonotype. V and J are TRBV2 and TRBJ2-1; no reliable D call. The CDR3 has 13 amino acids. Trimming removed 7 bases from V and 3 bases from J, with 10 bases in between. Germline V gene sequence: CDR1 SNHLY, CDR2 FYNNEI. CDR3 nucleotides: TGTGCCAGCAAGGTAGGCGGCTACAATGAGCAGTTCTTC. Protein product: CASKVGGYNEQFF.

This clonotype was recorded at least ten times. CDR3 bases: TGTGCCAGCAGTACAAGGGAAGATGTCGGGGACTGGGACACTGAAGCTTTCTTT. Translated: CASSTREDVGDWDTEAFF. The chain combines TRBV2 with TRBJ1-1; D might be TRBD1 (5 bases). This CDR3 comprises 18 residues. Trimming took off 5 bases at V and 3 bases at J, with 25 bases between the two ends. Germline loops: CDR1 SNHLY, CDR2 FYNNEI. The variable domain in full, with the rest retrieved from reference TRBV2 and TRBJ1-1, is EPEVTQTPSHQVTQMGQEVILRCVPISNHLYFYWYRQILGQKVEFLVSFYNNEISEKSEIFDDQFSVERPDGSNFTLKIRSTKLEDSAMYFCASSTREDVGDWDTEAFFGQGTRLTVV.

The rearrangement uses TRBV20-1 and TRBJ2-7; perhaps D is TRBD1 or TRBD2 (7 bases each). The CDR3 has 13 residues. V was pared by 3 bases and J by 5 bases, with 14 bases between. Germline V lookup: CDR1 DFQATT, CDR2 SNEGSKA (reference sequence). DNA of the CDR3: TGCAGTGCTAGTACCCAGGGGGGGAACGAGCAGTACTTC. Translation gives CSASTQGGNEQYF.

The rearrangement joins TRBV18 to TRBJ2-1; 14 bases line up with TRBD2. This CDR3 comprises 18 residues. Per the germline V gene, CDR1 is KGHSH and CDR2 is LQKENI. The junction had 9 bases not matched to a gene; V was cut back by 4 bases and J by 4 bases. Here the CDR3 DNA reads TGTGCCAGCTCACGTGGGACTAGCGGGAGTAAGCCATACAATGAGCAGTTCTTC. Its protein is CASSRGTSGSKPYNEQFF.

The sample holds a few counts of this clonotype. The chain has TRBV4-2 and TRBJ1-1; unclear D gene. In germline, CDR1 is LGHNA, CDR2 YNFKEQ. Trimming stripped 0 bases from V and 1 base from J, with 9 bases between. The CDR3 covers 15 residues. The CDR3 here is CASSQDRGKNTEAFF. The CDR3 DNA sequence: TGTGCCAGCAGCCAAGATCGAGGAAAGAACACTGAAGCTTTCTTT.

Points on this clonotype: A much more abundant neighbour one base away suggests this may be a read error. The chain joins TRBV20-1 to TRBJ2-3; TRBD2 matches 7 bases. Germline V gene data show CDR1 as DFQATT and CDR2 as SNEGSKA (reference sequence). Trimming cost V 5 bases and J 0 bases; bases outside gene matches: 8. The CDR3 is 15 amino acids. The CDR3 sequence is CSARLSGSSTDTQYF. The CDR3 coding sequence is TGCAGTGCTCGCCTTAGCGGGTCTAGCACAGATACGCAGTATTTT.

Here the CDR3 DNA reads TGCGCCAGCAGCCAAGGGGATATGAAGTTAGCGGGTTACTACGAGCAGTACTTC. Its protein product is CASSQGDMKLAGYYEQYF. V is TRBV4-1 and J is TRBJ2-7; TRBD2 matches 7 bases. The CDR3 spans 18 residues. Germline CDR1 MGHRA, CDR2 YSYEKL. J gave up 3 bases and V 1 base, and 15 bases lay outside the gene matches.

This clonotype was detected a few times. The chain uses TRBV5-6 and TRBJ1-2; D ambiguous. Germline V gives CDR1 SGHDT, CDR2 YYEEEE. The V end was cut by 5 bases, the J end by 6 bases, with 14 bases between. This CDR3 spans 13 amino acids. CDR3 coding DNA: TGTGCCAGCAGTTCGATAGAACGTGATGGCTACACCTTC. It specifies CASSSIERDGYTF.

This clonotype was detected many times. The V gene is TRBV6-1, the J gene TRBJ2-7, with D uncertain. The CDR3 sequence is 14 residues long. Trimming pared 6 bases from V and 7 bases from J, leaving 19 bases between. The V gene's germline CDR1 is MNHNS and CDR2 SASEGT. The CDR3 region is CASRSARRPEEQYF. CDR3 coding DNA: TGTGCCAGCAGATCTGCCCGAAGGCCTGAAGAGCAGTACTTC.

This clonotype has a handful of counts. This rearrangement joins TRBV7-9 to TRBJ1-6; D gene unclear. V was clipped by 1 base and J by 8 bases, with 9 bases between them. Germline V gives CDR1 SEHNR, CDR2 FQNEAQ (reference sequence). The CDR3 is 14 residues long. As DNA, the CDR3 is TGTGCCAGCAGCTTAGGCGGGTTTGATTCACCCCTCCACTTT. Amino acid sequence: CASSLGGFDSPLHF.

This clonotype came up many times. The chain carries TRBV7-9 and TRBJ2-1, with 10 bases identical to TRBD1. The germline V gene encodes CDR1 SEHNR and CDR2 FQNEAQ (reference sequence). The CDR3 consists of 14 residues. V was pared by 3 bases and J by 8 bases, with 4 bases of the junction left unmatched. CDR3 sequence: CASSFLTGGYEQFF. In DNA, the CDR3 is TGTGCCAGCAGCTTCTTGACAGGGGGCTATGAGCAGTTCTTC.

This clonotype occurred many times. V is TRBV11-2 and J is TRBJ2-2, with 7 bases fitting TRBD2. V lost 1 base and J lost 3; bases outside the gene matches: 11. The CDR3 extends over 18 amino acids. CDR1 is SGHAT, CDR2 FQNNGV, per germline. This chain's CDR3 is CASSLAGGHLYDTGELFF. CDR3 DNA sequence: TGTGCCAGCAGCTTAGCGGGAGGACACCTTTACGACACCGGGGAGCTGTTTTTT.

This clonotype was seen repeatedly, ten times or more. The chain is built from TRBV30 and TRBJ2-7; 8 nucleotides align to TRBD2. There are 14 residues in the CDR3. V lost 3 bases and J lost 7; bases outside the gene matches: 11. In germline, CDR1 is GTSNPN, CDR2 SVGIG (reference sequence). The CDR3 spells CAWSVGGGRKEQYF. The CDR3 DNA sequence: TGTGCCTGGAGCGTTGGCGGGGGGCGAAAAGAGCAGTACTTC.

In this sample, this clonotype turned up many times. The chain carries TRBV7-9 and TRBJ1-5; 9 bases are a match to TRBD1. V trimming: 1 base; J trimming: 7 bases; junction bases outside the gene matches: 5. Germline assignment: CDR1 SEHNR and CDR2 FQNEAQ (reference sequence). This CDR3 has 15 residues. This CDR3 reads CASSLEGQGWQPQHF. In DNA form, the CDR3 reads TGTGCCAGCAGCTTAGAGGGACAGGGCTGGCAGCCCCAGCATTTT.

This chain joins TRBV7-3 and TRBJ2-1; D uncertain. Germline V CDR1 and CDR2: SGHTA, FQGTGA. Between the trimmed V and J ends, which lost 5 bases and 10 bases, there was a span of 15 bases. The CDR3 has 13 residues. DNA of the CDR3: TGTGCCAGCAGCCTGACTTTGGGTAGGGAGCAGTTCTTC. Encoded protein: CASSLTLGREQFF.

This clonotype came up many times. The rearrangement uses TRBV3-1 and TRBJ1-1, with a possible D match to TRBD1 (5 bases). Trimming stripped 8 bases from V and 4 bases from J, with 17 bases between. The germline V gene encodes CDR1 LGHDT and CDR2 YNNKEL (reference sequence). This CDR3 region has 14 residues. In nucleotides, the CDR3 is TGTGCCAGCGAAGGTCTAAAAGGGGTCACTGAAGCTTTCTTT. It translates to CASEGLKGVTEAFF.

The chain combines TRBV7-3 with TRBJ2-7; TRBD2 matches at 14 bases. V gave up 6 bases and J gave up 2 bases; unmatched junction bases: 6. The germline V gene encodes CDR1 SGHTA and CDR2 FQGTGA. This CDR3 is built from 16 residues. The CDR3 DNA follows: TGTGCCAGCAGTACCGGGACTAGCGGGAGTCCCTACGAGCAGTACTTC. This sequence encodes CASSTGTSGSPYEQYF.

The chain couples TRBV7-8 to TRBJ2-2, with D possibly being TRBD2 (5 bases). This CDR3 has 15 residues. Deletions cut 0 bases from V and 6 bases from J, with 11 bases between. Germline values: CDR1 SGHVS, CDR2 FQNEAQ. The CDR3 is CASSLASGRAGELFF. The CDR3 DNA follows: TGTGCCAGCAGCTTAGCGTCGGGGAGAGCCGGGGAGCTGTTTTTT.

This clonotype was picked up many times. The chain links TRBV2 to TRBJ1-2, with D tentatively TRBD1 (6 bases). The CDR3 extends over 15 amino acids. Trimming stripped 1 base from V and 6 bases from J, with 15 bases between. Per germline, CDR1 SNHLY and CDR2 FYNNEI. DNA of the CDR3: TGTGCCAGCAGTGAAGTGGGCCGGGGGCGTAATGGCTACACCTTC. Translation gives CASSEVGRGRNGYTF. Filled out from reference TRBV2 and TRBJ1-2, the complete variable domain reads EPEVTQTPSHQVTQMGQEVILRCVPISNHLYFYWYRQILGQKVEFLVSFYNNEISEKSEIFDDQFSVERPDGSNFTLKIRSTKLEDSAMYFCASSEVGRGRNGYTFGSGTRLTVV.

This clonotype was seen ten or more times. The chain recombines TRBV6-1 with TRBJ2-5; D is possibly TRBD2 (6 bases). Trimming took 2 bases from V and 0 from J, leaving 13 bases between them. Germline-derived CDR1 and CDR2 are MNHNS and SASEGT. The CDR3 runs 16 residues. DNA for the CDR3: TGTGCCAGCAGTGAAAGGGGAGGAGGCAACCAAGAGACCCAGTACTTC. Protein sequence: CASSERGGGNQETQYF.

CDR3 in amino acids: CASSDPPYEQYF. As DNA, the CDR3 is TGTGCCAGCAGTGACCCCCCGTACGAGCAGTACTTC. The V and J genes are TRBV6-1 and TRBJ2-7; no clear D gene. The CDR3 covers 12 residues. Trimming took off 3 bases at V and 4 bases at J, with 7 bases between the two ends. The germline V gene encodes CDR1 MNHNS and CDR2 SASEGT.

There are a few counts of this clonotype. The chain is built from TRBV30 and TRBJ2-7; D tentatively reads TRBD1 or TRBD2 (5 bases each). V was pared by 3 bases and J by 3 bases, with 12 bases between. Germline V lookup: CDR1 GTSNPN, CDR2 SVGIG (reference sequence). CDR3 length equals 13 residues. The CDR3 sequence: CAWSPGRNYEQYF. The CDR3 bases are TGTGCCTGGAGCCCGGGACGGAACTACGAGCAGTACTTC.

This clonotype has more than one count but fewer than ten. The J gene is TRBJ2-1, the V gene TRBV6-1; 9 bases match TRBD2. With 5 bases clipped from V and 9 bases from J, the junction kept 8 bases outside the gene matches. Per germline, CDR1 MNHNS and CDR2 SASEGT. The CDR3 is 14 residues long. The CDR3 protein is CASSPAGGIGEQFF. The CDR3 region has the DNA TGTGCCAGCAGTCCGGCGGGAGGGATTGGTGAGCAGTTCTTC.

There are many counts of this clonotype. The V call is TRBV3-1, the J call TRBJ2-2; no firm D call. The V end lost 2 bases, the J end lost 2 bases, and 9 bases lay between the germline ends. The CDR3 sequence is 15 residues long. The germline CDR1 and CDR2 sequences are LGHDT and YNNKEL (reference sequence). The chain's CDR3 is CASSQRGINTGELFF. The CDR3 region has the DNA TGTGCCAGCAGCCAACGCGGTATTAACACCGGGGAGCTGTTTTTT.

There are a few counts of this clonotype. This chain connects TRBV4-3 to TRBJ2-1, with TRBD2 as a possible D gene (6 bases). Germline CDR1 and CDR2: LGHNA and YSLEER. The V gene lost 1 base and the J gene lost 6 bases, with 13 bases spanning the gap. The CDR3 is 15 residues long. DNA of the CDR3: TGCGCCAGCAGCCAAGCGAACCGGGACTCCAATGAGCAGTTCTTC. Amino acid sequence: CASSQANRDSNEQFF.